This T cell receptor (beta chain) was sequenced for a study of blood T cell repertoires in COVID-19. Study as a whole: COVID-19 samples, acute and convalescent, were from the United States, Italy and Spain.

CDR1 is LNHDA, CDR2 SQIVND, per germline (reference sequence). CDR3 size: 14 residues. With 1 base removed from V and 0 bases from J, the gap between germline ends came to 4 bases. Clones were read by immunoSEQ multiplex PCR, and TCRdb kept only the in-frame ones, dropping some. The repertoire holds approximately 110,000 clones, with over 70% as singletons. The chain joins TRBV19 to TRBJ1-3; D is undetermined. The sequence was obtained from a woman in her fifties or sixties with acute or convalescent COVID-19. The sequencing sample was made of peripheral blood. The CDR3 here is CASSIAVSGNTIYF. CDR3 bases: TGTGCCAGTAGTATAGCGGTCTCTGGAAACACCATATATTTT.